Within the sample, the clone carrying this T cell receptor beta chain is medium-sized (0.01 to 0.1%). The data originate from a study of early T cells in non-severe SARS-CoV-2 infection. This CDR3 comprises 14 residues. CDR1 and CDR2 from the germline V gene are SGHAT and FQNNGV. Trimming cost V 7 bases and J 1 base, with 11 bases left between them. TCRdb ran MiXCR on the 5' RACE reads and lists one entry per CDR3 protein. The sample carries approximately 73,000 distinct CDR3 sequences, approximately 10% recorded once. The genes are TRBV11-2 and TRBJ2-4, with a possible D match to TRBD2 (6 bases). Sequencing was performed on whole blood. The source is an adult who was a healthcare worker with PCR-confirmed SARS-CoV-2 infection or an uninfected control (not recorded which). The CDR3, as DNA: TGTGCCAGCACCCCGGGAGTCGCCAAAAACATTCAGTACTTC. As protein: CASTPGVAKNIQYF.